This is a list of T cell receptor beta chains from one sample in a study of spatial heterogeneity in lung cancer. TCRdb reanalysed the 5' RACE reads using MiXCR and keeps one entry per CDR3 protein. The sample lists roughly 80,000 distinct CDR3 sequences; about 8.5% were seen once. The sequences come from PBMCs, collected at surgery. These receptors all come from a male donor with early-stage non-small cell lung cancer. CDR3s include the opening cysteine and the closing phenylalanine or tryptophan. A D gene is named only where the DNA matches it firmly. Only some rows state a clone size, as once, few, many or a class for expanded clones.

TGTGCCAGCAGCTTTGATATGGAGACCCAGTACTTC,CASSFDMETQYF,NA,TRBV7-2,NA,TRBJ2-5,12
TGCAGTGCTAGAGACAGGGAGGTGACCGGGGAGCTGTTTTTT,CSARDREVTGELFF,NA,TRBV20-1,many,TRBJ2-2,14
TGCGCCAGCAGCGACCTGCCGGGACAGGAATACAATGAGCAGTTCTTC,CASSDLPGQEYNEQFF,TRBD1,TRBV5-1,NA,TRBJ2-1,16
TGTGCCAGCAGTTGGCAACAAACCACAGATACGCAGTATTTT,CASSWQQTTDTQYF,NA,TRBV12-3/TRBV12-4,NA,TRBJ2-3,14
TGCGCCAGCAGCGCCGACAGCGCCGGGGAGCTGTTTTTT,CASSADSAGELFF,NA,TRBV5-1,few,TRBJ2-2,13
TGCAGTGCTAGGGCAGAAAAACTGTTTTTT,CSARAEKLFF,NA,TRBV20-1,NA,TRBJ1-4,10
TGTGCCAGCAGGGGATCGACTAGCGGCCTTTACAATGAGCAGTTCTTC,CASRGSTSGLYNEQFF,TRBD2,TRBV5-8,many,TRBJ2-1,16
TGTGCCAGCAGCCCACGACTAGCGGGTCTGAATGAGCAGTTCTTC,CASSPRLAGLNEQFF,TRBD2,TRBV11-2,few,TRBJ2-1,15
TGCGCCAGCAGCCGACAGGGGACGGATACGCAGTATTTT,CASSRQGTDTQYF,TRBD1,TRBV5-1,many,TRBJ2-3,13
TGTGCCAGCAGCCCCAGCGGGAGGGGGGACAATGAGCAGTTCTTC,CASSPSGRGDNEQFF,TRBD2,TRBV11-1,many,TRBJ2-1,15
TGTGCCAGCAGCTTGTTCTATGAGCAGTTCTTC,CASSLFYEQFF,NA,TRBV5-5,many,TRBJ2-1,11
TGTGCCAGCAGCCGGACTAAGAGTGAGCAGTTCTTC,CASSRTKSEQFF,NA,TRBV11-3,NA,TRBJ2-1,12
TGTGCCAGCAGCTTAGTCGGGCAGGGGGCAGGTCAGCCCCAGCATTTT,CASSLVGQGAGQPQHF,TRBD1,TRBV7-2,few,TRBJ1-5,16
TGCGCCAGCAGCTTGGCGTCGAACACTGAAGCTTTCTTT,CASSLASNTEAFF,NA,TRBV5-1,few,TRBJ1-1,13
TGCGCCAGCAGCCGCACGAACAGGGAGGGCTACACCTTC,CASSRTNREGYTF,NA,TRBV5-1,many,TRBJ1-2,13
TGTGCCAGCAGTTTAAACAGGGGAACGACCCAGTACTTC,CASSLNRGTTQYF,TRBD1,TRBV12-3/TRBV12-4,NA,TRBJ2-5,13
TGTGCCAGCAGCTTAGAGGGGACGAGGTCCTACGAGCAGTACTTC,CASSLEGTRSYEQYF,NA,TRBV7-6,NA,TRBJ2-7,15
TGCGCCAGCAGCTCCGGGACAGGGATATACGAGCAGTACTTC,CASSSGTGIYEQYF,TRBD1,TRBV5-1,NA,TRBJ2-7,14
TGTGCCAGCAGAGAATACAGGGCGGACACTGAAGCTTTCTTT,CASREYRADTEAFF,NA,TRBV2,many,TRBJ1-1,14
TGTGCCAGCAGCGTAGGTCAGCATGGCTACACCTTC,CASSVGQHGYTF,NA,TRBV9,many,TRBJ1-2,12
TGTGCCAGCAGTTCGGGGACAGGACCCTACGAGCAGTACTTC,CASSSGTGPYEQYF,TRBD1,TRBV6-6,NA,TRBJ2-7,14
TGTGCCATCAGTGACGGGAGCTATGGCTACACCTTC,CAISDGSYGYTF,NA,TRBV10-3,many,TRBJ1-2,12
TGTGCCAGCAGCCGTCTAGCGGGAAGAGGAGAGACCCAGTACTTC,CASSRLAGRGETQYF,TRBD2,TRBV11-1,NA,TRBJ2-5,15
TGTGCCAGCAGTGCGTTGGTTGACTATGGCTACACCTTC,CASSALVDYGYTF,NA,TRBV6-5,few,TRBJ1-2,13
TGTGCCAGCAGCTACGCGGGAGGGGCTAGCGCAGATACGCAGTATTTT,CASSYAGGASADTQYF,TRBD2,TRBV7-2,many,TRBJ2-3,16
TGCGCCAGCAGCCAAGAATACTTCGGGGAATTCAGCTCCTACGAGCAGTACTTC,CASSQEYFGEFSSYEQYF,NA,TRBV4-1,many,TRBJ2-7,18
TGTGCCAGCAGCAGACAGGGTAGCAATTCACCCCTCCACTTT,CASSRQGSNSPLHF,TRBD1,TRBV7-9,many,TRBJ1-6,14
TGTGCCAGCAGTTATAGGGGGGAGCAGTTCTTC,CASSYRGEQFF,NA,TRBV6-5,many,TRBJ2-1,11
TGTGCCAGCAGCCCTAGGTTCGGGCTTTCACCCCTCCACTTT,CASSPRFGLSPLHF,NA,TRBV9,NA,TRBJ1-6,14
TGCAGCGTTTACAGGGCTTTGCCCGGGGAGCTGTTTTTT,CSVYRALPGELFF,NA,TRBV29-1,many,TRBJ2-2,13
TGTGCCAGCAGTTTAGGACAGGGTCGGAATGAGCAGTTCTTC,CASSLGQGRNEQFF,TRBD1,TRBV12-3/TRBV12-4,many,TRBJ2-1,14
TGTGCCACCGACGACAGACCCACAGATACGCAGTATTTT,CATDDRPTDTQYF,NA,TRBV6-2/TRBV6-3,NA,TRBJ2-3,13
TGCGCCAGCAGCACTGGACAGACATCCTACGAGCAGTACTTC,CASSTGQTSYEQYF,NA,TRBV5-1,NA,TRBJ2-7,14
TGTGCCAGCAGCAGACGGACTAGCGCCACAGATACGCAGTATTTT,CASSRRTSATDTQYF,TRBD2,TRBV9,few,TRBJ2-3,15
TGTGCCAGCAGGCCCGATCACCGCAATGAGCAGTTCTTC,CASRPDHRNEQFF,NA,TRBV6-2/TRBV6-3,NA,TRBJ2-1,13
TGTGCCAGCAGCTTTACAGGCCCCACTGAAGCTTTCTTT,CASSFTGPTEAFF,NA,TRBV7-2,many,TRBJ1-1,13
TGCAGTGCTAGAGGCCTATTGGACAGGGATGTGTTTGCCAAAAACATTCAGTACTTC,CSARGLLDRDVFAKNIQYF,TRBD1,TRBV20-1,few,TRBJ2-4,19
TGCGCCAGCAGCTTGACGGACAGCGACTATGGCTACACCTTC,CASSLTDSDYGYTF,NA,TRBV5-1,many,TRBJ1-2,14
TGTGCCATCACCCCAGGGGGGATTGGGGCCAACGTCCTGACTTTC,CAITPGGIGANVLTF,NA,TRBV10-3,many,TRBJ2-6,15
TGTGCCAGTAGTGTAAGGACTAGCGGGAGGAAACCAGATACGCAGTATTTT,CASSVRTSGRKPDTQYF,TRBD2,TRBV19,many,TRBJ2-3,17
TGTGCCAGCAGTTATCCCAGGATCTCAGATACGCAGTATTTT,CASSYPRISDTQYF,NA,TRBV12-3/TRBV12-4,many,TRBJ2-3,14
TGTGCCAGCAGCCCGTTGGGGGAGACCACAGATACGCAGTATTTT,CASSPLGETTDTQYF,NA,TRBV7-7,NA,TRBJ2-3,15
TGTGCCAGCAGCGGCGACGGGTCCACAGATACGCAGTATTTT,CASSGDGSTDTQYF,NA,TRBV7-8,NA,TRBJ2-3,14
TGTGCCAGCAGCCTAGCAGGGCAATATGAAAACATTCAGTACTTC,CASSLAGQYENIQYF,NA,TRBV12-3/TRBV12-4,NA,TRBJ2-4,15
TGTGCCAGCACCCTACACCCGAGACACACCTACGAGCAGTACTTC,CASTLHPRHTYEQYF,NA,TRBV7-4,NA,TRBJ2-7,15
TGTGCCACCAGTGATTTGCCGGGGCATAGCACCGGGGAGCTGTTTTTT,CATSDLPGHSTGELFF,NA,TRBV24-1,NA,TRBJ2-2,16
TGTGCCAGCAGTACCAGGGCCGGGATTAGGCAGCCCCAGCATTTT,CASSTRAGIRQPQHF,NA,TRBV6-6,few,TRBJ1-5,15
TGTGCCACCAGTGAGCCACAGGGGGCCGTGGGAACCGGGGAGCTGTTTTTT,CATSEPQGAVGTGELFF,TRBD1,TRBV24-1,many,TRBJ2-2,17
TGTGCCTGGAGTGGGGACGGACAGTTTTACGAGCAGTACTTC,CAWSGDGQFYEQYF,NA,TRBV30,NA,TRBJ2-7,14
TGTGCCAGCAGGAACCCGGGGACCTACACTGAAGCTTTCTTT,CASRNPGTYTEAFF,NA,TRBV2,many,TRBJ1-1,14
TGCAGTGCGCCCGGGACTAGCGGGAGGCCAGTAGACAATGAGCAGTTCTTC,CSAPGTSGRPVDNEQFF,TRBD2,TRBV20-1,many,TRBJ2-1,17
TGCGCCAGCAGCTACGGGACAGCGGAGACCCAGTACTTC,CASSYGTAETQYF,TRBD1,TRBV5-1,many,TRBJ2-5,13
TGCAGTGCTAGAGATATAGGACCGAACAATGAGCAGTTCTTC,CSARDIGPNNEQFF,NA,TRBV20-1,many,TRBJ2-1,14